Below, one T cell receptor (beta chain) is given with its context. As handled by the study authors: Reference gene primers were amplified, and this amplification served to estimate nucleated cell counts. Produced via immunoSEQ multiplex PCR; TCRdb's table is partial and in-frame only. V and J calls and clone size are as listed in that table; D and trimming were resolved from the DNA. The repertoire holds fewer than 150,000 clones, approximately 77% seen once, with more than 15% in the top ten. This sample was included in a study of blood T cell repertoires in COVID-19. The overall study: COVID-19 samples from acute and convalescent phases originated in the United States, Italy and Spain. Sample material is recorded as cDNA or gDNA derived from T cells, B-cell-depleted T cells, or PBMCs.

CDR1 and CDR2 from the germline V gene are MNHEY and SVGAGI. Trimming at V came to 4 bases and at J to 4 bases, leaving 7 bases not matched to a gene. The CDR3 totals 15 residues. Material: peripheral blood. This sequence originates from a man older than 75 with acute or convalescent COVID-19. V and J are TRBV6-5 and TRBJ1-5; 7 nucleotides agree with TRBD1. CDR3 nucleotides: TGTGCCAGCAGTTTATACAGGGGTGGTAATCAGCCCCAGCATTTT. Translated, it gives CASSLYRGGNQPQHF.